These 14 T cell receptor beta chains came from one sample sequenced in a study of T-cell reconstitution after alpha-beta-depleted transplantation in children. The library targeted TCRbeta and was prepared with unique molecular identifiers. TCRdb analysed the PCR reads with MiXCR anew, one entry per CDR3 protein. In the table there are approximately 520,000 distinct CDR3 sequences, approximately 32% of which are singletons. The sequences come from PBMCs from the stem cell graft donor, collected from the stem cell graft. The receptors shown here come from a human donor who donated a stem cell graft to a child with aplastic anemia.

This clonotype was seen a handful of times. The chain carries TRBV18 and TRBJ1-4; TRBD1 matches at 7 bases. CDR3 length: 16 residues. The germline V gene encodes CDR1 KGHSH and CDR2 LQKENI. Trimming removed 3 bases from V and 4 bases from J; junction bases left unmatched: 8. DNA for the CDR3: TGTGCCAGCTCACCTATCGGGACAGCTGGTAATGAAAAACTGTTTTTT. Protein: CASSPIGTAGNEKLFF.

The CDR3 coding sequence is TGTGCCAACACCATGACAGAGATTAATACCTACGAGCAGTACTTC. This encodes CANTMTEINTYEQYF. The rearrangement links TRBV7-9 to TRBJ2-7, with D tentatively TRBD1 (5 bases). The germline gives CDR1 SEHNR, CDR2 FQNEAQ (reference sequence). The CDR3 spans 15 residues. V lost 10 bases, J lost 2 bases, and 21 bases lay in between.

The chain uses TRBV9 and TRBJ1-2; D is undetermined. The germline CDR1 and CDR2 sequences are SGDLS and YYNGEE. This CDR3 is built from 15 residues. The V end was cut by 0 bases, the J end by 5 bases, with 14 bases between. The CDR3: CASSVGVSQLYGYTF. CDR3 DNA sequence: TGTGCCAGCAGCGTAGGAGTAAGCCAGCTATATGGCTACACCTTC.

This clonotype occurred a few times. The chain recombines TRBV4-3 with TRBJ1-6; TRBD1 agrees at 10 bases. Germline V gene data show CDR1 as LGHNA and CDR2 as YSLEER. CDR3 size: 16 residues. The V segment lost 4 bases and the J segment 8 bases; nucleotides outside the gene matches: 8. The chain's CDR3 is CASSLKAGTGDSPLHF. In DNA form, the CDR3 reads TGCGCCAGCAGCCTAAAAGCAGGGACAGGGGATTCACCCCTCCACTTT.

CDR3 loop: CASSLALAGVHEQYF. The DNA for the CDR3 is TGTGCCAGCAGCTTAGCCCTAGCGGGAGTCCACGAGCAGTACTTC. V usage is TRBV11-2 and J usage is TRBJ2-7; 10 bases align to TRBD2. The CDR3 is 15 amino acids. Germline V gene data show CDR1 as SGHAT and CDR2 as FQNNGV. With 1 base clipped from V and 5 bases from J, the junction kept 5 bases outside the gene matches.

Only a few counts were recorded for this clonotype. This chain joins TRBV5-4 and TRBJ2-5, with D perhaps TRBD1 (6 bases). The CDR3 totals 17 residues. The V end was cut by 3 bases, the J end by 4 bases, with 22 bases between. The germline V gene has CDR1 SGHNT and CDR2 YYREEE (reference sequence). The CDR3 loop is CASSSLKATGRPETQYF. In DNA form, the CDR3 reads TGTGCCAGCAGCTCACTAAAGGCAACAGGGAGACCAGAGACCCAGTACTTC. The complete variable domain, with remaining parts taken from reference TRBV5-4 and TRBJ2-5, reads ETGVTQSPTHLIKTRGQQVTLRCSSQSGHNTVSWYQQALGQGPQFIFQYYREEENGRGNFPPRFSGLQFPNYSSELNVNALELDDSALYLCASSSLKATGRPETQYFGPGTRLLVL.

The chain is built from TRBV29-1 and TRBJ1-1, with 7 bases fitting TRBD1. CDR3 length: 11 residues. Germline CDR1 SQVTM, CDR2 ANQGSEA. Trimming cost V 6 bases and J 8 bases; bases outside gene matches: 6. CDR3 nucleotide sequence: TGCAGCGTCGCTATGACAGGGGAAGCTTTCTTT. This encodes CSVAMTGEAFF.

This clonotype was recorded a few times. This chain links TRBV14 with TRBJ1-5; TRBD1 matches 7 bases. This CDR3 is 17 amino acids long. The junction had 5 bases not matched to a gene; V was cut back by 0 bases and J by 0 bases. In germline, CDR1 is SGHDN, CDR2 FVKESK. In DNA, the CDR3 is TGTGCCAGCAGCCAAGAACTGGGACAGAATAGCAATCAGCCCCAGCATTTT. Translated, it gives CASSQELGQNSNQPQHF.

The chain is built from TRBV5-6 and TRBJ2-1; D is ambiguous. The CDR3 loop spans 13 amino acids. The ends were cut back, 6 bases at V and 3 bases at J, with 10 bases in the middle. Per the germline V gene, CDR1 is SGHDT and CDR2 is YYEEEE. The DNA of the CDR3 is TGTGCCAGCATACATCGCCTCTACAATGAGCAGTTCTTC. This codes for CASIHRLYNEQFF.

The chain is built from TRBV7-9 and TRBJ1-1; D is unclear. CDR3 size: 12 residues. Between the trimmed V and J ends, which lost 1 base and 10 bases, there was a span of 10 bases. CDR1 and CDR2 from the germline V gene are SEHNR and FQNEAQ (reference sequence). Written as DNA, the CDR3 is TGTGCCAGCAGCTTAGAGAGGCTCGGAGCTTTCTTT. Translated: CASSLERLGAFF.

For the CDR3, the DNA is TGCGCCAGCCGAACGGCGCCAGAGAACACTGAAGCTTTCTTT. This codes for CASRTAPENTEAFF. The V call is TRBV5-1, the J call TRBJ1-1; no clear D. The germline V and J ends were trimmed by 7 bases and 1 base, with 14 bases remaining between them. This CDR3 has 14 amino acids. CDR1 SGHRS and CDR2 YFSETQ come from the germline V gene.

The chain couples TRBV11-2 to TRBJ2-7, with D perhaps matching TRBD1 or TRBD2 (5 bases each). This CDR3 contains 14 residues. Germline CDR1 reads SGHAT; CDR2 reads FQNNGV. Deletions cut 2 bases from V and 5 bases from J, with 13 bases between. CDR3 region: CASSLLQGAHEQYF. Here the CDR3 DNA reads TGTGCCAGCAGCTTATTGCAGGGAGCCCACGAGCAGTACTTC.

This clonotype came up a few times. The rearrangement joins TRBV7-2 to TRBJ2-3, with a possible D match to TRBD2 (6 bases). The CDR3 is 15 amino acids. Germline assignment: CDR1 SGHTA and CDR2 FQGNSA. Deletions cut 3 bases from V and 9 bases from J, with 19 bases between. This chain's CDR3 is CASSFLGLDLGTQYF. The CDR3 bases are TGTGCCAGCAGCTTCCTGGGACTGGATTTGGGGACGCAGTATTTT.

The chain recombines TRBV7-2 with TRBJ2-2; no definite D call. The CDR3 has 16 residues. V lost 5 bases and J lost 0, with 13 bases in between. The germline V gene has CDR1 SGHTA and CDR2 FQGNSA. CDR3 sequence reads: CASSPSPNPNTGELFF. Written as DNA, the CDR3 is TGTGCCAGCAGCCCGTCGCCGAACCCGAACACCGGGGAGCTGTTTTTT.